This T cell receptor (beta chain) was recorded in a study of chemoradiotherapy in HPV16-positive cancers. Study background: Candidate HPV-specific T-cell clones and common TCR motifs came from functional assays in two HPV16-positive patients. The study, taken as a whole, reports: Better recurrence-free survival went with HPV-responsive T-cell expansion in HPV16-positive patients. Candidate HPV-specific clones and E7-related TCR motifs grew in tumor during treatment.

In regard to this clone: Its antigen is still unknown.

The repertoire was sequenced with immunoSEQ multiplex PCR; TCRdb's copy has only in-frame clones and lacks some. The sample holds over 15,000 clones, about four fifths seen once. Repeated repertoire sampling spanned the course of chemoradiotherapy. The clonotype originates from a human donor with HPV-associated anogenital cancer. This sample was obtained from a patient who underwent chemoradiotherapy.

The CDR3 protein is CASSPRTDRTDTQYF. CDR3 in DNA: TGTGCCAGCTCACCAAGAACAGACCGCACAGATACGCAGTATTTT. The chain combines TRBV18 with TRBJ2-3; no definite D call. CDR3 length equals 15 residues. From germline, CDR1 is KGHSH and CDR2 LQKENI. The V and J ends lost 2 bases and 1 base respectively, with 10 bases between them.